What follows are 29 T cell receptor beta chains derived from one specimen sequenced in a study of blood T cell repertoires in COVID-19 (TCRdb year 2020). Library construction relied on the immunoSEQ multiplex PCR assay. TCRdb mirrors the immuneACCESS table, restricted to in-frame sequences. Some clones are absent from its copies; in checked studies, under half trace to an unresolved V gene, and the reason for the others is unknown. This sample holds about 190,000 clones; roughly 89% were observed only once. The ten largest clones represent 5.5% to 7.5% of the sample. The sample consisted of peripheral blood. These receptors were taken from a middle-aged man with acute or convalescent COVID-19.

This chain uses TRBV7-2 with TRBJ2-1; the D gene is possibly TRBD1 (6 bases). The CDR3 sequence is 13 residues long. V dropped 1 base and J dropped 12 bases, with 13 bases sitting between them. The germline CDR1 and CDR2 sequences are SGHTA and FQGNSA. The chain's CDR3 is CASSLEKGRGQFF. CDR3 sequence (DNA): TGTGCCAGCAGCTTAGAGAAGGGCAGGGGGCAGTTCTTC.

J is TRBJ1-1 and V is TRBV5-1, with 7 bases lining up with TRBD1. Germline assignment: CDR1 SGHRS and CDR2 YFSETQ. The CDR3 totals 14 residues. Germline trimming cut 4 bases from V and 1 base from J; bases unmatched to any gene: 4. The CDR3: CASSPWTGNTEAFF. For the CDR3, the DNA is TGCGCCAGCAGCCCCTGGACAGGGAACACTGAAGCTTTCTTT.

The chain couples TRBV2 to TRBJ1-2; 10 bases match TRBD1. From germline, CDR1 is SNHLY and CDR2 FYNNEI. The J segment lost 0 bases and the V segment lost 6 bases, leaving 10 bases of the junction unmatched. This CDR3 contains 17 residues. The CDR3 spells CASSLYRDRGTNYGYTF. For the CDR3, the DNA is TGTGCCAGCAGCCTTTACCGGGACAGGGGTACTAACTATGGCTACACCTTC.

The J gene is TRBJ2-2, the V gene TRBV19; 9 bases are shared with TRBD1. The CDR3 runs 15 residues. Germline CDR1 is LNHDA and CDR2 is SQIVND (reference sequence). The ends lost 6 bases at V and 3 bases at J; junction bases unmatched: 5. The CDR3 loop is CASRSRDRDTGELFF. In DNA, the CDR3 is TGTGCCAGTAGGTCCCGGGACAGGGACACCGGGGAGCTGTTTTTT.

The V gene is TRBV1, the J gene TRBJ2-7; the D segment call TRBD1 is taken from the table without a DNA check. TRBV1 is listed as a pseudogene. CDR3 length: 15 amino acids. CDR3 protein: CTSSPMESRGCEQYF. The CDR3 DNA reads TGCACCAGCAGCCCTATGGAATCGAGGGGGTGCGAGCAGTACTTC.

The rearrangement links TRBV10-1 to TRBJ1-1, with no clear D. CDR1 WNHNN and CDR2 SYGVQD come from the germline V gene (reference sequence). The V gene lost 5 bases and the J gene lost 1 base, with 8 bases spanning the gap. The CDR3 runs 13 residues. The CDR3 loop reads CASSLSTNTEAFF. The CDR3 region has the DNA TGCGCCAGCAGTTTGTCTACGAACACTGAAGCTTTCTTT.

This clone was detected only once. The rearrangement joins TRBV7-6 to TRBJ2-2, with TRBD2 matching over 8 bases. Germline lookup yields CDR1 SGHVS and CDR2 FNYEAQ. The CDR3 sequence is 17 residues long. V lost 7 bases to trimming and J lost 4 bases; unmatched junction nucleotides: 14. The CDR3 DNA reads TGTGCCAGCACCTACCCCTCGGGGGGGACGGGCACCGGGGAGCTGTTTTTT. As protein: CASTYPSGGTGTGELFF.

The chain carries TRBV19 and TRBJ1-5; 9 bases align to TRBD1. V shed 3 bases and J 3 bases; nucleotides not matched to a gene: 6. Per germline, CDR1 LNHDA and CDR2 SQIVND (reference sequence). The CDR3 extends over 16 amino acids. In DNA form, the CDR3 reads TGTGCCAGTAGTATTGACAGGGACAGGGTCAATCAGCCCCAGCATTTT. It specifies CASSIDRDRVNQPQHF. The whole variable domain, remainder taken from reference TRBV19 and TRBJ1-5, is DGGITQSPKYLFRKEGQNVTLSCEQNLNHDAMYWYRQDPGQGLRLIYYSQIVNDFQKGDIAEGYSVSREKKESFPLTVTSAQKNPTAFYLCASSIDRDRVNQPQHFGDGTRLSIL.

The V call is TRBV5-1, the J call TRBJ2-3, with a tentative D call TRBD2 (5 bases). Germline V CDR1 and CDR2: SGHRS, YFSETQ. V was trimmed by 0 bases and J by 0 bases, leaving 8 bases between them. The CDR3 is 15 amino acids. For the CDR3, the DNA is TGCGCCAGCAGCTTGGGACTACTTAGCACAGATACGCAGTATTTT. This gives the protein CASSLGLLSTDTQYF.

The chain carries TRBV9 and TRBJ1-2; D is unclear. This CDR3 has 14 amino acids. Trimming removed 2 bases from V and 7 bases from J, with 15 bases in between. CDR1 SGDLS and CDR2 YYNGEE come from the germline V gene. CDR3 nucleotide sequence: TGTGCCAGCAGCGTCCAGGCCTCAACCTCTGGCTACACCTTC. Translating gives CASSVQASTSGYTF.

V usage is TRBV2 and J usage is TRBJ2-5; 7 bases fit TRBD1. The CDR3 consists of 15 residues. The V gene end was trimmed by 8 bases and the J gene end by 5 bases; junction bases not matched to a gene: 14. The germline CDR1 and CDR2 sequences are SNHLY and FYNNEI. The CDR3 reads CASLGQGRGQETQYF. CDR3 nucleotides: TGTGCCAGCCTGGGGCAGGGAAGGGGGCAGGAGACCCAGTACTTC.

The genes are TRBV19 and TRBJ2-7, with 7 bases lining up with TRBD1. Trimming at V came to 1 base and at J to 3 bases, leaving 3 bases not matched to a gene. CDR1 LNHDA and CDR2 SQIVND come from the germline V gene (reference sequence). This CDR3 has 14 amino acids. The CDR3 DNA reads TGTGCCAGTAGTATAGGGACAGGTCACTACGAGCAGTACTTC. Amino acid sequence: CASSIGTGHYEQYF.

This clone appeared once. The chain carries TRBV4-3 and TRBJ1-2; 7 positions match TRBD1. The CDR3 spans 13 residues. CDR1 and CDR2 (germline): LGHNA, YSLEER. The trim removed 2 bases at V and 3 bases at J, leaving 0 bases unmatched. CDR3 region: CASSQQGDYGYTF. The CDR3 coding sequence is TGCGCCAGCAGCCAACAGGGGGACTATGGCTACACCTTC.

The V call is TRBV18, the J call TRBJ2-7, with a weak D call TRBD1 (5 bases). Germline V lookup: CDR1 KGHSH, CDR2 LQKENI. V was pared by 0 bases and J by 5 bases, with 8 bases between. CDR3 size: 13 residues. CDR3 sequence: CASSPPLRDEQYF. The CDR3 DNA reads TGTGCCAGCTCACCACCTCTCAGGGACGAGCAGTACTTC. Full variable domain (rest looked up from reference TRBV18 and TRBJ2-7): NAGVMQNPRHLVRRRGQEARLRCSPMKGHSHVYWYRQLPEEGLKFMVYLQKENIIDESGMPKERFSAEFPKEGPSILRIQQVVRGDSAAYFCASSPPLRDEQYFGPGTRLTVT.

The V call is TRBV27, the J call TRBJ2-5; 8 nucleotides line up with TRBD2. Germline V CDR1 and CDR2: MNHEY, SMNVEV (reference sequence). The CDR3 totals 14 residues. V gave up 3 bases and J gave up 5 bases; unmatched junction bases: 5. The DNA for the CDR3 is TGTGCCAGCAGTTTCGGGGGGGAGTGGGAGACCCAGTACTTC. Residues: CASSFGGEWETQYF.

Only one count was recorded for this clone. CDR3 nucleotide sequence: TGTGCCAGCAGCTTGGACACAGTGATGAACACTGAAGCTTTCTTT. Protein: CASSLDTVMNTEAFF. This chain uses TRBV5-8 with TRBJ1-1; no reliable D call. The germline V gene encodes CDR1 SGHTS and CDR2 YDEGEE. V lost 0 bases and J lost 0, with 9 bases in between. The CDR3 totals 15 residues.

The chain recombines TRBV24-1 with TRBJ2-5; D possibly corresponds to TRBD1 (5 bases). Germline V lookup: CDR1 KGHDR, CDR2 SFDVKD. CDR3 size: 15 residues. Trimming pared 4 bases from V and 0 bases from J, leaving 11 bases between. The CDR3 bases are TGTGCCACCAGTGACCCGGACACTTACCAAGAGACCCAGTACTTC. Translated, it gives CATSDPDTYQETQYF.

This chain connects TRBV27 to TRBJ2-3; 8 bases are a match to TRBD1. V lost 8 bases, J lost 2 bases, and 9 bases stayed unmatched. The CDR3 consists of 15 residues. In germline, CDR1 is MNHEY, CDR2 SMNVEV (reference sequence). The CDR3 bases are TGTGCCAGCGCTCGACCGGGACAGGTCACAGATACGCAGTATTTT. Protein: CASARPGQVTDTQYF.

The rearrangement uses TRBV19 and TRBJ2-1; maybe TRBD2 (6 bases). Trimming took 3 bases from V and 0 from J, leaving 12 bases between them. The CDR3 spans 16 residues. Germline lookup yields CDR1 LNHDA and CDR2 SQIVND (reference sequence). CDR3 residues: CASSIGRGSSYNEQFF. The CDR3 DNA reads as TGTGCCAGTAGTATTGGACGGGGGAGCTCCTACAATGAGCAGTTCTTC.

This clone has a single count. J is TRBJ2-3 and V is TRBV6-5; maybe TRBD1 (5 bases). Between the trimmed V and J ends, which lost 2 bases and 2 bases, there was a span of 11 bases. CDR3 length: 15 residues. From germline, CDR1 is MNHEY and CDR2 SVGAGI. This CDR3 is CASSYTGIYTDTQYF. The CDR3 region has the DNA TGTGCCAGCAGTTACACAGGAATCTACACAGATACGCAGTATTTT.

J is TRBJ2-3 and V is TRBV7-2; D is possibly TRBD1 (6 bases). Trimming left V 5 bases short and J 0 bases short, with 12 bases between. The CDR3 extends over 15 amino acids. Germline V gives CDR1 SGHTA, CDR2 FQGNSA. The CDR3 region has the DNA TGTGCCAGCAGCCTCCAGGGGTATAGCACAGATACGCAGTATTTT. It specifies CASSLQGYSTDTQYF.

This chain links TRBV19 with TRBJ1-5; a possible D gene is TRBD1 (6 bases). Deletions cut 5 bases from V and 4 bases from J, with 18 bases between. The CDR3 extends over 16 amino acids. The germline V gene encodes CDR1 LNHDA and CDR2 SQIVND (reference sequence). The CDR3 DNA is TGTGCCAGTAGTGCCACGACAGGTCCCCTTAATCAGCCCCAGCATTTT. The encoded protein is CASSATTGPLNQPQHF.

The V call is TRBV5-4, the J call TRBJ2-1, with D possibly being TRBD2 (6 bases). The length of the CDR3 is 14 residues. The V and J ends lost 4 bases and 0 bases respectively, with 8 bases between them. Germline CDR1 SGHNT, CDR2 YYREEE (reference sequence). CDR3 sequence reads: CASSAGNSYNEQFF. Written as DNA, the CDR3 is TGTGCCAGCAGCGCGGGAAACTCCTACAATGAGCAGTTCTTC.

The V gene is TRBV28, the J gene TRBJ1-4; tentative D call: TRBD1 (6 bases). The CDR3 is 14 amino acids. Germline V gene data show CDR1 as MDHEN and CDR2 as SYDVKM. Trimming took off 5 bases at V and 3 bases at J, with 10 bases between the two ends. The CDR3 DNA reads TGTGCCAGCAGTCAACAGGGCCCTAATGAAAAACTGTTTTTT. It is translated as CASSQQGPNEKLFF.

As concerns this clone: At one end the junction does not follow the germline gene, possibly because of a read error. The V gene is TRBV7-7, the J gene TRBJ2-7; 11 nucleotides agree with TRBD2. This CDR3 is 14 amino acids long. Germline-derived CDR1 and CDR2 are SSHAT and FNYEAQ (reference sequence). CDR3 in amino acids: CASSLLGTSGEQYF. CDR3 DNA: TGTGCTAGCAGCTTACTGGGGACTAGCGGTGAGCAGTACTTC.

This clone was seen a handful of times. The same CDR3 also results from other DNA sequences found in this sample. V is TRBV6-5 and J is TRBJ2-7, with D possibly being TRBD1 (5 bases). Germline assignment: CDR1 MNHEY and CDR2 SVGAGI. CDR3 length equals 13 residues. Trimming stripped 0 bases from V and 2 bases from J, with 5 bases between. The CDR3 DNA sequence: TGTGCCAGCAGTTACTCAGGGGCCTACGAGCAGTACTTC. Translating gives CASSYSGAYEQYF.

The chain employs TRBV2 and TRBJ1-4, with 12 bases identical to TRBD1. Looked up from germline, CDR1 is SNHLY and CDR2 is FYNNEI. J gave up 8 bases and V 1 base, and 5 bases lay outside the gene matches. This CDR3 comprises 16 residues. The CDR3 region is CASSEGDRGREEKLFF. The CDR3 region has the DNA TGTGCCAGCAGTGAAGGGGACAGGGGGCGAGAAGAAAAACTGTTTTTT.

The chain carries TRBV4-1 and TRBJ2-1, with 12 bases fitting TRBD1. Germline CDR1 MGHRA, CDR2 YSYEKL. V lost 2 bases and J lost 8; bases outside the gene matches: 4. The CDR3 covers 15 residues. The CDR3 DNA follows: TGCGCCAGCAGCCAATGGGACAGGGGGCAGGATGAGCAGTTCTTC. This codes for CASSQWDRGQDEQFF.

The rearrangement links TRBV28 to TRBJ1-6, with D possibly TRBD1 on 6 matching bases. Germline CDR1 MDHEN, CDR2 SYDVKM. Between the trimmed V and J ends, which lost 10 bases and 7 bases, there was a span of 23 bases. This CDR3 contains 16 residues. CDR3 nucleotide sequence: TGTGCCATCCCGACCACGACAGGTATTTTCAATTCACCCCTCCACTTT. Residues: CAIPTTTGIFNSPLHF.